This T cell receptor beta chain was sequenced in a study of control samples from healthy donors and cancer patients. Germline lookup yields CDR1 MNHEY and CDR2 SVGAGI. V lost 6 bases and J 1 base, leaving 12 bases between the germline ends. The CDR3 totals 14 residues. Repertoires were generated with immunoSEQ multiplex PCR, while TCRdb's copy carries only in-frame clones and drops some. Of over 85,000 clones listed, roughly 90% are singletons. The receptor was isolated from a woman in her fifties or sixties with lung cancer. Sequencing input: PBMCs. The chain uses TRBV6-5 and TRBJ2-5, with D possibly TRBD2 on 5 matching bases. In nucleotides, the CDR3 is TGTGCCAGCAGGAGAGGGCTTCTCCAAGAGACCCAGTACTTC. Translated: CASRRGLLQETQYF.